Following are 24 T cell receptor beta chains from one sample sequenced in a study of cytomegalovirus exposure and HLA in healthy donors. It was with 60 Vbeta and 13 Jbeta primers that the PCR ran. Libraries were prepared by immunoSEQ multiplex PCR; TCRdb keeps only in-frame clonotypes and omits some of them. The profile shows 80,000 to 100,000 clones, around 77% of them singletons. Sequenced sample: PBMCs. These receptors were obtained from a man aged 45-65 years in good health and CMV-seropositive.

This clone occurred a few times. This rearrangement joins TRBV6-5 to TRBJ1-1; perhaps TRBD1 as D (5 bases). This CDR3 has 14 amino acids. Looked up from germline, CDR1 is MNHEY and CDR2 is SVGAGI. The V end lost 6 bases, the J end lost 1 base, and 12 bases lay between the germline ends. Here the CDR3 reads CASSRGGENTEAFF. For the CDR3, the DNA is TGTGCCAGCAGCCGGGGAGGGGAGAACACTGAAGCTTTCTTT.

This chain connects TRBV5-1 to TRBJ2-2, with 7 bases fitting TRBD2. The CDR3 contains 16 residues. Germline CDR1 and CDR2: SGHRS and YFSETQ. V shed 0 bases and J 0 bases; nucleotides not matched to a gene: 2. Here the CDR3 DNA reads TGCGCCAGCAGCTTGGTGGCGGGGGCGAACACCGGGGAGCTGTTTTTT. Translating it yields CASSLVAGANTGELFF.

This chain's CDR3 is CASSQVTGGTGELFF. The CDR3 bases are TGCGCCAGCAGTCAAGTAACAGGGGGCACCGGGGAGCTGTTTTTT. The genes are TRBV23-1 and TRBJ2-2, with 8 positions matching TRBD1. TRBV23-1 has ORF status, its function being uncertain. V lost 2 bases and J lost 4; bases outside the gene matches: 3. This CDR3 has 15 residues.

The chain carries TRBV11-1 and TRBJ2-2; D possibly corresponds to TRBD2 (5 bases). Per the germline V gene, CDR1 is SGHAT and CDR2 is FQDESV (reference sequence). Trimming cost V 1 base and J 8 bases, with 8 bases left between them. This CDR3 comprises 13 residues. The CDR3 loop is CASSLVRGGELFF. DNA of the CDR3: TGTGCCAGCAGCTTAGTCCGCGGGGGGGAGCTGTTTTTT.

This clone was detected only a few times. The rearrangement uses TRBV30 and TRBJ2-2; 8 bases line up with TRBD1. Germline trimming cut 3 bases from V and 4 bases from J; bases unmatched to any gene: 4. CDR3 size: 14 residues. Looked up from germline, CDR1 is GTSNPN and CDR2 is SVGIG (reference sequence). The CDR3 nucleotides are TGTGCCTGGAGGGCAACAGGGGGCACCGGGGAGCTGTTTTTT. It codes for CAWRATGGTGELFF.

The J gene is TRBJ2-3, the V gene TRBV9; the D gene is possibly TRBD1 (5 bases). Germline V gives CDR1 SGDLS, CDR2 YYNGEE. The CDR3 runs to 18 residues. Trimming took 4 bases from V and 3 from J, leaving 24 bases between them. The CDR3 protein is CASSQYHHTTGATDTQYF. In DNA form, the CDR3 reads TGTGCCAGCAGCCAATACCATCACACAACAGGCGCGACAGATACGCAGTATTTT.

This clone was seen only a few times. The chain employs TRBV7-2 and TRBJ1-2; TRBD1 matches 9 bases. With V trimmed by 0 bases and J by 8 bases, 4 bases remained unmatched. The CDR3 is made up of 14 amino acids. Germline V CDR1 and CDR2: SGHTA, FQGNSA. The CDR3 DNA reads TGTGCCAGCAGCTTAGCGAGGACAGGGGACGGCTACACCTTC. Translating it yields CASSLARTGDGYTF.

The chain employs TRBV29-1 and TRBJ2-4; TRBD1 aligns across 9 bases. CDR1 and CDR2 from the germline V gene are SQVTM and ANQGSEA. The CDR3 runs to 13 residues. The V and J ends lost 0 bases and 6 bases, in that order; junction bases with no gene match: 0. CDR3 sequence: CSVEETGGNIQYF. The CDR3 DNA is TGCAGCGTTGAAGAGACAGGGGGAAACATTCAGTACTTC.

This clone was seen once. The chain joins TRBV6-1 to TRBJ1-2, with unresolved D. From germline, CDR1 is MNHNS and CDR2 SASEGT. The CDR3 is made up of 14 amino acids. V dropped 3 bases and J dropped 0 bases, with 8 bases sitting between them. Here the CDR3 reads CASSEHLANYGYTF. The CDR3 bases are TGTGCCAGCAGTGAGCATTTAGCTAACTATGGCTACACCTTC.

This chain uses TRBV9 with TRBJ2-7; 10 bases are a match to TRBD1. Trimming removed 4 bases from V and 8 bases from J; junction bases left unmatched: 6. The CDR3 has 13 residues. Germline CDR1 SGDLS, CDR2 YYNGEE. The CDR3 sequence is CASSTWDRGQQYF. The DNA for the CDR3 is TGTGCCAGCAGCACCTGGGACAGGGGACAGCAGTACTTC.

The chain employs TRBV13 and TRBJ2-5, with D tentatively TRBD2 (5 bases). The V end lost 5 bases, the J end lost 2 bases, and 9 bases lay between the germline ends. The CDR3 consists of 13 residues. Germline V lookup: CDR1 PRHDT, CDR2 FYEKMQ (reference sequence). CDR3 nucleotide sequence: TGTGCCAGCAGCCTCGGAGGACAAGAGACCCAGTACTTC. As protein: CASSLGGQETQYF.

The chain joins TRBV2 to TRBJ2-1, with 7 bases identical to TRBD2. The V and J ends lost 4 bases and 9 bases, in that order; junction bases with no gene match: 9. The CDR3 contains 14 residues. Germline assignment: CDR1 SNHLY and CDR2 FYNNEI. The CDR3 region is CASSVDGGEVEQFF. The CDR3 DNA reads as TGTGCCAGCAGTGTGGATGGGGGGGAAGTTGAGCAGTTCTTC.

The table lists this clone with a count of one. The chain links TRBV9 to TRBJ2-3; 11 bases fit TRBD2. The CDR3 runs to 16 residues. Losses at the gene ends were 0 bases for V and 3 bases for J; bases not matched to a gene: 3. Germline V lookup: CDR1 SGDLS, CDR2 YYNGEE. CDR3 region: CASSVVAGGQTDTQYF. CDR3 in DNA: TGTGCCAGCAGCGTAGTAGCGGGGGGGCAAACAGATACGCAGTATTTT.

The chain carries TRBV19 and TRBJ2-7; 7 bases match TRBD1. Trimming removed 5 bases from V and 3 bases from J; junction bases left unmatched: 4. This CDR3 spans 13 amino acids. Germline V gene data show CDR1 as LNHDA and CDR2 as SQIVND (reference sequence). Written as DNA, the CDR3 is TGTGCCAGTAGTTCCCAGGGGGTCTACGAGCAGTACTTC. Protein sequence: CASSSQGVYEQYF. Filled out from reference TRBV19 and TRBJ2-7, the complete variable domain reads DGGITQSPKYLFRKEGQNVTLSCEQNLNHDAMYWYRQDPGQGLRLIYYSQIVNDFQKGDIAEGYSVSREKKESFPLTVTSAQKNPTAFYLCASSSQGVYEQYFGPGTRLTVT.

This sequence joins TRBV5-1 and TRBJ1-1; D possibly corresponds to TRBD1 (5 bases). The ends were cut back, 0 bases at V and 4 bases at J, with 10 bases in the middle. Germline V gene lookup returns CDR1 SGHRS and CDR2 YFSETQ. This CDR3 contains 14 residues. CDR3 sequence: CASSLVPDSTEAFF. The CDR3 nucleotides read TGCGCCAGCAGCTTGGTTCCAGACAGCACTGAAGCTTTCTTT.

The chain uses TRBV5-1 and TRBJ1-1; D remains unclear. Germline CDR1 and CDR2: SGHRS and YFSETQ. The CDR3 has 14 residues. V gave up 0 bases and J gave up 4 bases, with 10 bases separating them. CDR3 DNA sequence: TGCGCCAGCAGCTTGGGCGGCATGGGCACTGAAGCTTTCTTT. Amino acids: CASSLGGMGTEAFF.

The rearrangement links TRBV5-1 to TRBJ2-1; 9 bases match TRBD2. CDR3 length equals 15 residues. J lost 7 bases, V lost 0 bases, and 5 bases had no gene match. Germline CDR1 SGHRS, CDR2 YFSETQ. CDR3 loop: CASSLASSGGNEQFF. The CDR3, as DNA: TGCGCCAGCAGCTTGGCCTCCAGCGGGGGGAATGAGCAGTTCTTC.

This clone was observed a single time. The V gene is TRBV9, the J gene TRBJ1-1, with TRBD1 as a possible D gene (5 bases). Germline V gene lookup returns CDR1 SGDLS and CDR2 YYNGEE. Between the trimmed V and J ends, which lost 2 bases and 1 base, there was a span of 15 bases. CDR3 size: 16 residues. The CDR3 region is CASSVGGSLKNTEAFF. CDR3 in DNA: TGTGCCAGCAGCGTCGGGGGTTCCCTAAAGAACACTGAAGCTTTCTTT.

The chain carries TRBV7-3 and TRBJ2-2; D call uncertain. Per germline, CDR1 SGHTA and CDR2 FQGTGA. V was shortened by 5 bases and J by 5 bases, with 12 bases between the two germline ends. The CDR3 contains 14 residues. The CDR3 DNA follows: TGTGCCAGCAGCACCGGTTACTTAACCGGGGAGCTGTTTTTT. It translates to CASSTGYLTGELFF.

The J gene is TRBJ1-1, the V gene TRBV10-3, with 10 bases lining up with TRBD1. This CDR3 comprises 16 residues. CDR1 and CDR2 (germline): ENHRY, SYGVKD. The trim removed 2 bases at V and 5 bases at J, leaving 8 bases unmatched. The CDR3 coding sequence is TGTGCCATCAGTGAGCCAAAAAGGACAGGGGGGACTGAAGCTTTCTTT. Protein sequence: CAISEPKRTGGTEAFF.

Note on this clone: One junction end disagrees with the germline gene, perhaps due to a read error. The rearrangement links TRBV7-9 to TRBJ1-6, with TRBD1 identical over 10 bases. Germline V CDR1 and CDR2: SEHNR, FQNEAQ (reference sequence). The CDR3 contains 14 residues. The CDR3 is CSSSPTGGASPLHF. DNA for the CDR3: TGTTCCAGCAGCCCGACAGGGGGCGCCTCACCCCTCCACTTT.

The chain uses TRBV4-3 and TRBJ2-7; no reliable D call. The V and J ends lost 0 bases and 3 bases respectively, with 9 bases between them. The length of the CDR3 is 14 residues. Germline CDR1 reads LGHNA; CDR2 reads YSLEER. This CDR3 reads CASSQDRSYYEQYF. Here the CDR3 DNA reads TGCGCCAGCAGCCAAGATCGGAGTTACTACGAGCAGTACTTC.

This clone was counted once. This sequence joins TRBV9 and TRBJ1-2, with no clear D. Trimming stripped 4 bases from V and 4 bases from J, with 14 bases between. This CDR3 spans 14 amino acids. In germline, CDR1 is SGDLS, CDR2 YYNGEE. Written as DNA, the CDR3 is TGTGCCAGCAGCTCCGTGGGCGGGAGCTATGGCTACACCTTC. Residues: CASSSVGGSYGYTF.

This sequence joins TRBV28 and TRBJ1-1; maybe TRBD1 (5 bases). This CDR3 spans 13 amino acids. Germline V gene sequence: CDR1 MDHEN, CDR2 SYDVKM. The V and J ends lost 4 bases and 5 bases respectively, with 11 bases between them. The CDR3 nucleotides are TGTGCCAGCAGTTCCGGGGGAGAAACTGAAGCTTTCTTT. It is translated as CASSSGGETEAFF.